The rows below give T cell receptor beta chains drawn from one sample of a study of T cell clones after liver transplantation. Sequencing used immunoSEQ multiplex PCR; TCRdb keeps in-frame clones, though not all of them. The profile covers around 77,000 clones, with 75% to 90% appearing a single time and approximately 0.8% taken by the ten largest. Sample: CD4+ T cells from blood, taken 12 months after liver transplant. These TCRs come from a human patient who received a liver transplant. A share of the T cells may be of graft donor origin. CDR3s include the opening cysteine and the closing phenylalanine or tryptophan. D genes are given only for firm matches. Expanded clones are given a class, and other clones once, few, many or no size at all.

D	V	J	size	DNA	CDR3
TRBD1	TRBV5-1	TRBJ1-2	NA	TGCGCCAGCAGCTTTGGACAGGAGGAAGGCTACACCTTC	CASSFGQEEGYTF
NA	TRBV5-4	TRBJ2-3	NA	TGTGCCAGCAGCGGTAATGAGGGGGGGCAGTATTTT	CASSGNEGGQYF
NA	TRBV27	TRBJ2-1	NA	TGTGCCAGCAAGGATCCGGGCTCCTACAATGAGCAGTTCTTC	CASKDPGSYNEQFF
NA	TRBV13	TRBJ1-1	NA	TGTGCCAGCAGCTTACGGCGGAAGAACACTGAAGCTTTCTTT	CASSLRRKNTEAFF
NA	TRBV7-9	TRBJ1-4	few	TGTGCCAGCAGCTCTTACAGGGATGAAGAAAAACTGTTTTTT	CASSSYRDEEKLFF
TRBD1	TRBV28	TRBJ2-2	NA	TGTGCCAGCAGTTCCAATATGTGGGGACAGGTGAACACCGGGGAGCTGTTTTTT	CASSSNMWGQVNTGELFF
NA	TRBV5-1	TRBJ2-2	NA	TGCGCCAGCAGGCTGAGACAACCGAACACCGGGGAGCTGTTTTTT	CASRLRQPNTGELFF
TRBD1	TRBV27	TRBJ2-5	NA	TGTGCCAGCAGTTTCTCAGGACAGGGGCCCCAAGAGACCCAGTACTTC	CASSFSGQGPQETQYF
NA	TRBV6-1	TRBJ2-7	NA	TGTGCCAGCAGTGAATCGGGCCCCTTCTCCTACGAGCAGTACTTC	CASSESGPFSYEQYF
NA	TRBV10-3	TRBJ1-1	NA	TGTGCCATCAGACCTCAGGGAGACACTGAAGCTTTCTTT	CAIRPQGDTEAFF
NA	TRBV2	TRBJ2-7	NA	TGTGCCAGCAGTTCAGACTTTTACGAGCAGTACTTC	CASSSDFYEQYF
TRBD1	TRBV19	TRBJ2-5	NA	TGTGCCAGTAGTACCCGGACAGGGGGGAGACAAGAGACCCAGTACTTC	CASSTRTGGRQETQYF
NA	TRBV21-1	TRBJ2-7	once	TGTGCCAGCATCCTAAGGGGAGGGGGCAAAAGAGGGAGCATTCTCTACGAGCAGTACTTC	CASILRGGGKRGSILYEQYF
NA	TRBV6-5	TRBJ1-5	NA	TGTGCCAGCAGTTTCTTCCGGGACACCCGGAATCAGCCCCAGCATTTT	CASSFFRDTRNQPQHF
TRBD2	TRBV5-1	TRBJ2-3	NA	TGCGCCAGCAGCTTGGTACTAGCGACGACAGATACGCAGTATTTT	CASSLVLATTDTQYF
NA	TRBV28	TRBJ1-2	few	TGTGCCGTCAAAGGGGGCTATGGCTACACCTTC	CAVKGGYGYTF
NA	TRBV10-1	TRBJ1-5	NA	TGCGCCAGCAGTGAGTCCGGGAATCAGCCCCAGCATTTT	CASSESGNQPQHF
NA	TRBV18	TRBJ1-2	NA	TGTGCCAGCTCAGCAGGAGCTAACTATGGCTACACCTTC	CASSAGANYGYTF